These 21 T cell receptor beta chains came from one sample sequenced in a study of identical twins. From the 5' RACE reads, TCRdb called clonotypes with MiXCR, one entry per CDR3 protein. Of more than 1.5 million distinct CDR3 sequences listed, about 32% were seen once; the top ten hold more than 0.25%. Sequencing was done on a sample of cord blood. The receptor set was obtained from a newborn girl in good health.

This clonotype was found many times. The CDR3 nucleotides read TGTGCCAGCAGCTTGACAGGGGGGGATCATGGCTACACCTTC. Protein product: CASSLTGGDHGYTF. The chain combines TRBV7-2 with TRBJ1-2; 9 bases agree with TRBD1. In germline, CDR1 is SGHTA, CDR2 FQGNSA. Trimming removed 3 bases from V and 6 bases from J; junction bases left unmatched: 5. CDR3 size: 14 residues.

This clonotype was seen a handful of times. The chain uses TRBV5-5 and TRBJ2-7; no reliable D call. Germline CDR1 SGHKS, CDR2 YYEKEE (reference sequence). Deletions cut 0 bases from V and 3 bases from J, with 10 bases between. The CDR3 sequence is 14 residues long. The CDR3 loop is CASSLGIGRYEQYF. In DNA form, the CDR3 reads TGTGCCAGCAGCTTGGGAATCGGCCGCTACGAGCAGTACTTC.

The chain employs TRBV12-3 or TRBV12-4 and TRBJ2-3; 11 bases match TRBD2. The CDR3 loop spans 15 amino acids. V gave up 6 bases and J gave up 4 bases; unmatched junction bases: 6. The DNA of the CDR3 is TGTGCCAGCAGCCGACTAGCGGGGTGGGCAGATACGCAGTATTTT. Its translation is CASSRLAGWADTQYF.

The chain is built from TRBV20-1 and TRBJ2-5; D is unresolved. The CDR3 totals 12 residues. The germline V gene has CDR1 DFQATT and CDR2 SNEGSKA (reference sequence). The V end lost 3 bases, the J end lost 4 bases, and 9 bases lay between the germline ends. CDR3 DNA sequence: TGCAGTGCTAGCGGCCGCTTAGAGACCCAGTACTTC. Amino acids: CSASGRLETQYF.

At least ten counts were recorded for this clonotype. The V call is TRBV18, the J call TRBJ2-1, with D uncertain. Trimming took 8 bases from V and 3 from J, leaving 17 bases between them. Germline V gene lookup returns CDR1 KGHSH and CDR2 LQKENI. The CDR3 covers 15 residues. CDR3 amino acids: CASSPLGSSYNEQFF. The CDR3 coding sequence is TGTGCCAGCAGTCCCCTCGGGTCCAGCTACAATGAGCAGTTCTTC.

The chain is built from TRBV3-1 and TRBJ1-5; no clear D. Germline CDR1 and CDR2: LGHDT and YNNKEL (reference sequence). V was pared by 0 bases and J by 4 bases, with 7 bases between. The CDR3 has 14 amino acids. CDR3 DNA: TGTGCCAGCAGCCAAGACAGTTTTAATCAGCCCCAGCATTTT. This codes for CASSQDSFNQPQHF.

This clonotype was observed a few times. The chain couples TRBV9 to TRBJ2-3, with 8 nucleotides matching TRBD2. V was pared by 0 bases and J by 6 bases, with 9 bases of the junction left unmatched. There are 16 residues in the CDR3. CDR1 and CDR2 (germline): SGDLS, YYNGEE. The CDR3 loop reads CASSVDPGGPGDTQYF. The CDR3 DNA reads TGTGCCAGCAGCGTAGATCCGGGAGGGCCAGGGGATACGCAGTATTTT.

The CDR3 region has the DNA TGCGCCAGCAGCCAAGGCGTGCGAAATGAGCAGTTCTTC. Encoded protein: CASSQGVRNEQFF. This chain links TRBV4-1 with TRBJ2-1; D remains unclear. Trimming shortened V by 1 base and J by 7 bases, and 8 bases separated the two germline ends. This CDR3 region has 13 residues. Germline-derived CDR1 and CDR2 are MGHRA and YSYEKL.

The chain joins TRBV20-1 to TRBJ2-3; D may correspond to TRBD1 or TRBD2 (7 bases each). V was pared by 0 bases and J by 1 base, with 14 bases between. CDR1 is DFQATT and CDR2 is SNEGSKA in the germline V gene (reference sequence). This CDR3 is built from 16 residues. The CDR3 spells CSARDGGRGRTDTQYF. CDR3 coding DNA: TGCAGTGCTAGAGATGGGGGGAGGGGGCGCACAGATACGCAGTATTTT.

As for this clonotype: A much larger clone is a single base away; this may be a read error. This chain connects TRBV29-1 to TRBJ2-1; 9 bases match TRBD1. V lost 6 bases and J lost 6; bases outside the gene matches: 6. CDR1 and CDR2 from the germline V gene are SQVTM and ANQGSEA. The CDR3 has 13 amino acids. The CDR3 sequence: CSVWTGVCNEQFF. The CDR3 DNA reads TGCAGCGTCTGGACAGGGGTCTGCAATGAGCAGTTCTTC.

This rearrangement joins TRBV20-1 to TRBJ1-1; D is uncertain. The CDR3 runs to 15 residues. Trimming stripped 0 bases from V and 1 base from J, with 12 bases between. In germline, CDR1 is DFQATT, CDR2 SNEGSKA (reference sequence). CDR3: CSARDGSYRNTEAFF. DNA for the CDR3: TGCAGTGCTAGAGATGGGAGTTATAGGAACACTGAAGCTTTCTTT.

This clonotype came up a few times. This rearrangement joins TRBV7-2 to TRBJ2-3; D may be TRBD2 (6 bases). V lost 3 bases, J lost 1 base, and 11 bases lay in between. This CDR3 contains 15 residues. CDR1 is SGHTA and CDR2 is FQGNSA in the germline V gene. The CDR3 DNA is TGTGCCAGCAGCTTCCGACTAGGGGGCACAGATACGCAGTATTTT. Translated: CASSFRLGGTDTQYF.

This clonotype was observed many times. The chain joins TRBV7-2 to TRBJ2-4; D is perhaps TRBD1 (5 bases). V dropped 2 bases and J dropped 5 bases, with 7 bases sitting between them. Germline V gives CDR1 SGHTA, CDR2 FQGNSA. This CDR3 is built from 13 residues. In DNA form, the CDR3 reads TGTGCCAGCAGCTTAAGCAGGGAAAACATTCAGTACTTC. Protein: CASSLSRENIQYF.

The rearrangement links TRBV24-1 to TRBJ2-4; a weak D match, TRBD1 (5 bases). The J call is doubtful: the DNA matches TRBJ2-7 better. Looked up from germline, CDR1 is KGHDR and CDR2 is SFDVKD. The CDR3 loop spans 15 amino acids. The CDR3 DNA is TGTGCCACCAGTGATTTGGTTCAGGGAAGTTACGAGCAGTACTTC. Amino acids: CATSDLVQGSYEQYF.

The V call is TRBV7-6, the J call TRBJ2-2; D ambiguous. The germline CDR1 and CDR2 sequences are SGHVS and FNYEAQ. The CDR3 is 15 amino acids. Between the trimmed V and J ends, which lost 1 base and 4 bases, there was a span of 10 bases. The CDR3 coding sequence is TGTGCCAGCAGCTTAGAATGGGGTGGCACCGGGGAGCTGTTTTTT. Amino acid sequence: CASSLEWGGTGELFF.

The V call is TRBV20-1, the J call TRBJ2-1, with 7 nucleotides matching TRBD2. J gave up 0 bases and V 5 bases, and 10 bases lay outside the gene matches. CDR3 length: 16 residues. Germline V lookup: CDR1 DFQATT, CDR2 SNEGSKA (reference sequence). The CDR3 DNA reads TGCAGTGCTGGTACACTAGCGTGGAGCTCCTACAATGAGCAGTTCTTC. Translated, it gives CSAGTLAWSSYNEQFF.

This clonotype was found many times. V and J are TRBV12-3 or TRBV12-4 and TRBJ1-2; the D is unclear. This CDR3 comprises 12 residues. Trimming pared 2 bases from V and 5 bases from J, leaving 6 bases between. CDR3 DNA: TGTGCCAGCAGTTTAAGGTCTTATGGCTACACCTTC. Encoded protein: CASSLRSYGYTF.

This clonotype was seen more than once but under ten times. The chain uses TRBV29-1 and TRBJ1-1; 8 nucleotides line up with TRBD1. This CDR3 is 14 amino acids long. Trimming removed 5 bases from V and 5 bases from J; junction bases left unmatched: 10. CDR1 SQVTM and CDR2 ANQGSEA come from the germline V gene. The CDR3 here is CSVIYTGGKTEAFF. As DNA, the CDR3 is TGCAGCGTTATTTATACAGGGGGTAAAACTGAAGCTTTCTTT.

The table lists this clonotype with a few counts. This rearrangement joins TRBV25-1 to TRBJ1-1; possible D gene TRBD1, 5 bases. The V end lost 3 bases, the J end lost 7 bases, and 9 bases lay between the germline ends. The CDR3 has 12 amino acids. Germline assignment: CDR1 MGHDK and CDR2 SYGVNS. CDR3 coding DNA: TGTGCCAGCAGTGACGGTCAGGGTGAAGCTTTCTTT. Translated: CASSDGQGEAFF.

This clonotype has just a few counts. V usage is TRBV27 and J usage is TRBJ2-2, with TRBD1 as a possible D gene (6 bases). CDR3 length: 14 residues. CDR1 and CDR2 (germline): MNHEY, SMNVEV (reference sequence). V was cut by 5 bases and J by 5 bases, with 12 bases left in between. CDR3 loop: CASSPIGGTGELFF. CDR3 nucleotide sequence: TGTGCCAGCAGTCCGATAGGGGGAACCGGGGAGCTGTTTTTT.

In DNA, the CDR3 is TGTGCCATCAGTGCCAGCGGGGGGGACAATGAGCAGTTCTTC. Translating gives CAISASGGDNEQFF. The chain couples TRBV10-3 to TRBJ2-1, with 10 bases identical to TRBD2. The CDR3 loop spans 14 amino acids. From germline, CDR1 is ENHRY and CDR2 SYGVKD. The J segment lost 5 bases and the V segment lost 4 bases, leaving 2 bases of the junction unmatched.